This T cell receptor beta chain was observed in a study of T cells after yellow fever vaccination. The germline CDR1 and CDR2 sequences are LGHNA and YSLEER. CDR3 size: 15 residues. The V end lost 3 bases, the J end lost 4 bases, and 15 bases lay between the germline ends. Only a few counts were recorded for this clonotype. TCRdb processed the 5' RACE reads anew with MiXCR; each CDR3 protein has one entry. Here the sample spans 400,000 to 650,000 distinct CDR3 sequences, around a fifth being singletons. The receptor was isolated from a man aged 18 to 35 who received the YFV17D yellow fever vaccine. The sequences come from PBMCs, collected 20 to 25 days after the first yellow fever vaccination. This chain uses TRBV4-3 with TRBJ1-2; D unresolved. The CDR3 reads CASSHSPGAAYGYTF. The CDR3, as DNA: TGCGCCAGCAGCCATTCCCCGGGAGCAGCCTATGGCTACACCTTC.